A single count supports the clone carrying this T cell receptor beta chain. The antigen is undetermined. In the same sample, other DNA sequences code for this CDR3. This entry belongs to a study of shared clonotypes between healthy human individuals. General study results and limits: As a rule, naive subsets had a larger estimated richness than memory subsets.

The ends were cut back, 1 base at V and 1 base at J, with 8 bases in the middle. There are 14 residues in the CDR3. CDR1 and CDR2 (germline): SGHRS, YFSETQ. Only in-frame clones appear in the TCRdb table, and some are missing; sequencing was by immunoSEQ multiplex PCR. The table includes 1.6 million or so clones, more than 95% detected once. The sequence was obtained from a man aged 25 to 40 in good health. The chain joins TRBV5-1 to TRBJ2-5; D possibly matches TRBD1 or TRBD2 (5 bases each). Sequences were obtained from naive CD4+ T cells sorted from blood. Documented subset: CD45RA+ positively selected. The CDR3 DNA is TGCGCCAGCAGCTTGCCTGGGGGCCAAGAGACCCAGTACTTC. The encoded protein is CASSLPGGQETQYF.